There are many counts of the clone carrying this T cell receptor (beta chain). The source of the sample is a study of T-cell reconstitution after alpha-beta-depleted transplantation in children. This CDR3 has 14 amino acids. V was clipped by 5 bases and J by 5 bases, with 12 bases between them. Unique molecular identifiers were used to barcode this TCRbeta library. MiXCR was run by TCRdb on the PCR reads, yielding one entry per CDR3 protein. This sample yields some 640,000 distinct CDR3 sequences, of which roughly 17% are seen a single time; about 1.1% belongs to the top ten. The chain couples TRBV12-3 or TRBV12-4 to TRBJ2-2; tentatively, D is TRBD1 (5 bases). The sequence was obtained from a human donor who donated a stem cell graft to a child with acute myeloid leukemia. The source was PBMCs from the stem cell graft donor, collected from the stem cell graft. CDR3 residues: CASSGDRQTGELFF. The CDR3, as DNA: TGTGCCAGCAGTGGCGACAGACAAACCGGGGAGCTGTTTTTT.